A selection of T cell receptor beta chains follows, all from one sample in a study of T-cell memory formation after mild COVID-19. Each CDR3 protein is one row after TCRdb ran MiXCR on the 5' RACE reads. The data contain fewer than 550,000 distinct CDR3 sequences, 20% of them seen just once; the ten biggest clones take up about 8.8%. Sample: PBMCs or a T cell subset sorted from them (not recorded which). The receptor set was obtained from an adult woman who had mild COVID-19 (a few samples of this study predate the infection). Cell type and time point are not known. Each CDR3 is given with its conserved first and last residue. The order of the fields is V gene, J gene, D gene, clone size, CDR3 DNA, CDR3 protein. The D gene is left open where the match is weak. Expanded clones get a size class; other rows say once, few or many, or leave the size out.

TRBV7-9	TRBJ2-5	-	-	TGTGCCAGCAGCTTAGCGACGGGCGGGACTGCCCAGTACTTC	CASSLATGGTAQYF
TRBV5-6	TRBJ2-5	-	-	TGTGCCAGCAGCTTCGGGCAGTTCGCCGTAGAGACCCAGTACTTC	CASSFGQFAVETQYF
TRBV7-9	TRBJ1-2	-	few	TGTGCCAGCAGCTTAGAGGGTACTGGGAGCTATGGCTACACCTTC	CASSLEGTGSYGYTF
TRBV9	TRBJ2-3	-	few	TGTGCCAGCAGCGTAGGGGCTAGCAGGAGCACAGATACGCAGTATTTT	CASSVGASRSTDTQYF
TRBV20-1	TRBJ2-5	-	few	TGCAGTGCTTTTCCGGGACTTCAAGAGACCCAGTACTTC	CSAFPGLQETQYF
TRBV7-9	TRBJ1-4	-	few	TGTGCCAGCAGCCCCGGGTCAGGGTGGAATGAAAAACTGTTTTTT	CASSPGSGWNEKLFF
TRBV12-3/TRBV12-4	TRBJ2-1	TRBD1	-	TGTGCCAGCAGTCCGACAGGGTGGTCCTACAATGAGCAGTTCTTC	CASSPTGWSYNEQFF
TRBV20-1	TRBJ1-3	-	-	TGCAGTGCTGGGGGAAATTCTGGAAACACCATATATTTT	CSAGGNSGNTIYF
TRBV27	TRBJ1-1	-	few	TGTGCCAGCAGTTTGGGGACAACTGGGAACACTGAAGCTTTCTTT	CASSLGTTGNTEAFF
TRBV7-9	TRBJ1-1	TRBD1	few	TGTGCCAGCAGCTCCACAAACAGGGGGAGCACTGAAGCTTTCTTT	CASSSTNRGSTEAFF
TRBV6-5	TRBJ2-7	-	-	TGTGCCAGCAGTTACTCGAGTCGACAAACCGGGACCACCCCCTACGAGCAGTACTTC	CASSYSSRQTGTTPYEQYF
TRBV18	TRBJ2-3	-	-	TGTGCCAGCTCAACTGGGCCTCCTTCTAGCACAGATACGCAGTATTTT	CASSTGPPSSTDTQYF
TRBV12-3/TRBV12-4	TRBJ2-3	-	once	TGTGCCAGCAGTCTCGGGGCGGATACGCAGAATTTT	CASSLGADTQNF
TRBV7-2	TRBJ1-2	-	-	TGTGCCAGCAGCCGAAAGGCAGGGATCACAAACTATGGCTACACCTTC	CASSRKAGITNYGYTF
TRBV12-3/TRBV12-4	TRBJ1-1	-	-	TGTGCCAGCAGCCCGGTTTGGCTTATTATTAGACTTGAAGCTTTCTTT	CASSPVWLIIRLEAFF
TRBV20-1	TRBJ2-3	-	few	TGCAGTGCTAGGTATGGCGGGGCGCCCACAGATACGCAGTATTTT	CSARYGGAPTDTQYF
TRBV24-1	TRBJ2-3	-	few	TGTGCCACCAGTGATTACGGGGCAGGGGGGACAGATACGCAGTATTTT	CATSDYGAGGTDTQYF
TRBV3-1	TRBJ2-4	-	-	TGTGCCAGCAGCCAAGGGCCGACCGGCGGTCTCTCCAAAAACATTCAGTACTTC	CASSQGPTGGLSKNIQYF
TRBV6-2/TRBV6-3	TRBJ2-7	-	-	TGTGCCAGCGATCAGGGACTGACAACCTACGAGCAGTACTTC	CASDQGLTTYEQYF
TRBV9	TRBJ2-3	-	-	TGTGCCAGCAGCGTAGCTAGCGGCACAGATACGCAGTATTTT	CASSVASGTDTQYF
TRBV14	TRBJ1-5	-	-	TGTGCCAGCAGCCAAGAGCCCGACAGTCATCAGCCCCAGCATTTT	CASSQEPDSHQPQHF
TRBV5-4	TRBJ2-7	-	-	TGTGCCAGCAGCTCCCTGACCCTGGCCCCTTCCGAGCAGTACTTC	CASSSLTLAPSEQYF
TRBV7-2	TRBJ2-5	-	-	TGTGCCAGCAGCCCAGAGACGGGGTCCGGGGAGACCCAGTACTTC	CASSPETGSGETQYF
TRBV7-8	TRBJ1-2	TRBD1	-	TGTGCCAGCAGCATAAACAGGGGCAATGGCTACACCTTC	CASSINRGNGYTF
TRBV5-1	TRBJ2-2	-	many	TGCGCCAGCGGTTCGCCCACCGGGGAGCTGTTTTTT	CASGSPTGELFF
TRBV4-1	TRBJ2-1	TRBD2	few	TGCGCCAGCAGCCAAGGACTAGCGGGAGGTGAGCAGTTCTTC	CASSQGLAGGEQFF
TRBV5-1	TRBJ2-2	-	few	TGCGCCAGCAGCTTCCTCGGGGCGGACACCGGGGAGCTGTTTTTT	CASSFLGADTGELFF
TRBV25-1	TRBJ1-1	TRBD1	few	TGTGCCAGCAGTGATGTCGGGGGGACAGGGTTCACTGAAGCTTTCTTT	CASSDVGGTGFTEAFF
TRBV5-5	TRBJ2-6	-	few	TGTGCCAGCAGCTTGGTTCCCGAGAGCTCTGGGGCCAACGTCCTGACTTTC	CASSLVPESSGANVLTF
TRBV7-9	TRBJ1-3	-	few	TGTGCCAGCAGCTCCCCGGGGGGACGAGGAAACACCATATATTTT	CASSSPGGRGNTIYF
TRBV18	TRBJ2-7	TRBD2	-	TGTGCCAGCTCACCACTGACTAGCGGAGGCTCCTACGAGCAGTACTTC	CASSPLTSGGSYEQYF
TRBV6-1	TRBJ1-2	-	-	TGTGCCAGCAGTGATGTCGGGGCGTCGGGCTATGGCTACACCTTC	CASSDVGASGYGYTF
TRBV7-9	TRBJ2-1	-	-	TGTGCCAGCAGCTCGGTAGTACTAGCAGGCCCCAATGAGCAGTTCTTC	CASSSVVLAGPNEQFF
TRBV5-6	TRBJ2-7	TRBD2	-	TGTGCCAGCAGCTTGGGGGTTAGCGGGAGCTCCTACGAGCAGTACTTC	CASSLGVSGSSYEQYF
TRBV9	TRBJ2-7	-	many	TGTGCCAGCAGCGTAGGGTCACAGGGAAACGAGCAGTACTTC	CASSVGSQGNEQYF
TRBV5-6	TRBJ1-4	-	-	TGTGCCAGCAGCTCGACGGGAGAAAGAGATGAAAAACTGTTTTTT	CASSSTGERDEKLFF
TRBV7-2	TRBJ1-5	-	-	TGTGCCAGCTCCGAGGCAGGGCGAAATCAGCCCCAGCATTTT	CASSEAGRNQPQHF
TRBV20-1	TRBJ2-3	TRBD2	few	TGCAGTGCTAGCACTAGCGGCGGCCGCACAGATACGCAGTATTTT	CSASTSGGRTDTQYF
TRBV11-2	TRBJ2-2	TRBD2	-	TGTGCCAGCAGCTTAGGACGATGGACTAGCGGGCAGAACACCGGGGAGCTGTTTTTT	CASSLGRWTSGQNTGELFF
TRBV3-1	TRBJ2-7	-	few	TGTGCCAGCAGCCACCTTCAGGGGTTAGCGTACGAGCAGTACTTC	CASSHLQGLAYEQYF
TRBV9	TRBJ2-7	-	-	TGTGCCAGCAGCGTAGCTCCGGGGGACCCATACGAGCAGTACTTC	CASSVAPGDPYEQYF
TRBV30	TRBJ1-5	-	many	TGTGCCTGGAGTGCGAAAGGGAATCAGCCCCAGCATTTT	CAWSAKGNQPQHF
TRBV5-4	TRBJ2-2	-	few	TGTGCCAGCAGCTTGGCGGACCTGGGAACCGGGGAGCTGTTTTTT	CASSLADLGTGELFF
TRBV7-9	TRBJ2-1	TRBD2	few	TGTGCCAGCAGCTCTACTAGCGGGAGTATGCATGAGCAGTTCTTC	CASSSTSGSMHEQFF
TRBV3-1	TRBJ2-1	TRBD1	-	TGTGCCAGCAGCCAAGCGATGAGGGGGCGGGCCCGACACTCCTACAATGAGCAGTTCTTC	CASSQAMRGRARHSYNEQFF
TRBV4-3	TRBJ2-3	-	few	TGCGCCAGCAGCCAAGATAGGGCTACCACAGATACGCAGTATTTT	CASSQDRATTDTQYF
TRBV4-3	TRBJ2-5	TRBD1	-	TGCGCCAGCAGCCAAGGCAGGGGGCTTGGAGAGACCCAGTACTTC	CASSQGRGLGETQYF
TRBV5-6	TRBJ2-5	-	few	TGTGCCAGCAGCTCCCCCATAGGGGACGGGGTCCGGGAGACCCAGTACTTC	CASSSPIGDGVRETQYF
TRBV20-1	TRBJ2-5	TRBD1	few	TGCAGTGCTAGATCCGGGACAGCGGAGACCCAGTACTTC	CSARSGTAETQYF
TRBV24-1	TRBJ2-6	-	-	TGTGCCACCAGTGAGCCGACAGGCCCATCTGGGGCCAACGTCCTGACTTTC	CATSEPTGPSGANVLTF